This record looks at one TCR beta chain sequence and its context. The antigen is not known. This specimen comes from a study of cytomegalovirus exposure and HLA in healthy donors. Broader study findings: Later analysis found that TCR beta chains associated with HLA were more clonally expanded than other, equally common chains.

It was healthy bone marrow donors who served as donors. This donor's file did not include a recorded CMV serostatus. In the PCR, 60 Vbeta and 13 Jbeta primers were used. Libraries were prepared by immunoSEQ multiplex PCR; TCRdb keeps only in-frame clonotypes and omits some of them. The sample gives approximately 160,000 clones, around 75% of which show up once; roughly 2% is in the top ten. The ends lost 0 bases at V and 8 bases at J; junction bases unmatched: 2. This CDR3 region has 15 residues. Germline CDR1 MNHEY, CDR2 SVGAGI. This TCR derives from a human donor in good health. The J gene is TRBJ2-1, the V gene TRBV6-5; TRBD2 matches 12 bases. The sequenced material came from PBMCs. CDR3 sequence: CASSYSTSGGYEQFF. The DNA of the CDR3 is TGTGCCAGCAGTTACTCGACTAGCGGGGGCTATGAGCAGTTCTTC.